Shown below are 5 T cell receptor beta chains from a single sample sequenced in a study of blood T cell repertoires in COVID-19 (dated by TCRdb to about 2020). The method was the immunoSEQ multiplex PCR assay. TCRdb obtained this table from immuneACCESS and retained in-frame rearrangements with V and J assigned. These tables miss some clones; where compared with another copy, unresolved V genes account for less than half of the shortfall, and the remainder is unexplained. The sample records just over 300,000 clones, around 90% of which are singletons. Together, the top ten hold 4% to 5.5% of the sample. Material: PBMCs or T cells enriched from blood (not recorded which). The receptors stem from a woman aged 18-29 years with acute COVID-19.

The chain employs TRBV7-9 and TRBJ1-1; D unclear. Germline V gene data show CDR1 as SEHNR and CDR2 as FQNEAQ (reference sequence). The CDR3 sequence is 13 residues long. Deletions cut 5 bases from V and 4 bases from J, with 11 bases between. The chain's CDR3 is CASSPAGSTEAFF. For the CDR3, the DNA is TGTGCCAGCAGCCCCGCCGGGAGCACTGAAGCTTTCTTT.

The chain has TRBV5-6 and TRBJ1-1; a possible D gene is TRBD1 (6 bases). Trimming shortened V by 3 bases and J by 7 bases, and 16 bases separated the two germline ends. Germline V gene lookup returns CDR1 SGHDT and CDR2 YYEEEE. This CDR3 comprises 14 residues. The CDR3 nucleotides read TGTGCCAGCAGCTCAGAATGGACAGCCATTGAAGCTTTCTTT. It codes for CASSSEWTAIEAFF.

The J gene is TRBJ1-5, the V gene TRBV3-1 (or the pseudogene TRBV3-2); 8 bases agree with TRBD1. Germline loops: CDR1 LGHDT, CDR2 YNNKEL (reference sequence). After removal of 0 bases from V and 3 bases from J, the junction contained 4 bases not matched to a gene. The CDR3 is made up of 16 amino acids. CDR3 DNA: TGTGCCAGCAGCCAAGACCCAGGGGGCAACAATCAGCCCCAGCATTTT. This sequence encodes CASSQDPGGNNQPQHF.

The chain couples TRBV5-1 to TRBJ1-4; D unresolved. The CDR3 length is 15 residues. V lost 4 bases, J lost 4 bases, and 14 bases lay in between. Germline V gene data show CDR1 as SGHRS and CDR2 as YFSETQ. CDR3 coding DNA: TGCGCCAGCAGCAAGTCCGGGGATTATAATGAAAAACTGTTTTTT. Protein product: CASSKSGDYNEKLFF. The full variable domain, in which reference TRBV5-1 and TRBJ1-4 provide the parts outside the CDR3, is KAGVTQTPRYLIKTRGQQVTLSCSPISGHRSVSWYQQTPGQGLQFLFEYFSETQRNKGNFPGRFSGRQFSNSRSEMNVSTLELGDSALYLCASSKSGDYNEKLFFGSGTQLSVL.

V and J are TRBV3-1 (or the pseudogene TRBV3-2) and TRBJ1-2; TRBD1 is a possible D gene (5 bases). The V and J ends lost 4 bases and 8 bases respectively, with 17 bases between them. This CDR3 has 14 residues. Per germline, CDR1 LGHDT and CDR2 YNNKEL (reference sequence). The CDR3 nucleotides read TGTGCCAGCAGCCGGAAACAAAGGGGTTGGGGCTACACCTTC. This encodes CASSRKQRGWGYTF.